The clone carrying this TCR beta chain has ten or more counts. Its target is unknown. The data derive from a study of CD8 T cells in ankylosing spondylitis. Study-wide points: Significantly higher representation of disease-linked clones was reported for matched ankylosing spondylitis synovial fluid. Peripheral blood held disease-linked clones only at relatively low frequency, and these were CD8+. What appeared characteristic of ankylosing spondylitis blood was a TCR beta motif of fewer than ten highly homologous variants. In reactive arthritis synovial fluid and blood, some motif variants had been reported before.

The CDR3 has 13 residues. V was trimmed by 3 bases and J by 3 bases, leaving 9 bases between them. The germline gives CDR1 MNHEY, CDR2 SMNVEV (reference sequence). TCRdb reprocessed the 5' RACE reads via MiXCR and lists one record per CDR3 protein. The table includes 220,000 or so distinct CDR3 sequences, around 17% detected once. This TCR derives from a male donor with ankylosing spondylitis. The J gene is TRBJ2-7, the V gene TRBV27; D might be TRBD2 (6 bases). Sequencing was carried out using blood, either unsorted or a sorted T cell fraction (not recorded which). The CDR3 bases are TGTGCCAGCAGTTTTGGAGCGGGCTACGAGCAGTACTTC. This codes for CASSFGAGYEQYF.